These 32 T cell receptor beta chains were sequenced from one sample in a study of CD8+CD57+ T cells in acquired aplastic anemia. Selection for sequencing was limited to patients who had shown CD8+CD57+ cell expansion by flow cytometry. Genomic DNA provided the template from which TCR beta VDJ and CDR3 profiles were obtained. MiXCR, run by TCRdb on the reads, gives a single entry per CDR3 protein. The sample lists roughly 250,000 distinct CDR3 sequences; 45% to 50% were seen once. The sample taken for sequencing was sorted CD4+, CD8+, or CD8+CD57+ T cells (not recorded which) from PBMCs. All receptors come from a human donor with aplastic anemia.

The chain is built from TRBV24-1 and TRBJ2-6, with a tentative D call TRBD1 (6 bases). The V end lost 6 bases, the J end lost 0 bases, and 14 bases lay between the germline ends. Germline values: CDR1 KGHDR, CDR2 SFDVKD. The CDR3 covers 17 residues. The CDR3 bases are TGTGCCACCAGTTTATCGACAGGCTACTCTGGGGCCAACGTCCTGACTTTC. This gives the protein CATSLSTGYSGANVLTF.

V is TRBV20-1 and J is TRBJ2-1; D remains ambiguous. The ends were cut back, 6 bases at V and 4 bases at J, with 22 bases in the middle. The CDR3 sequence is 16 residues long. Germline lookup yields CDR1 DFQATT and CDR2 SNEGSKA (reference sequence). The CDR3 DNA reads TGCAGTGCGACCGACCCCGGCGAGACGGTATACAATGAGCAGTTCTTC. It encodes CSATDPGETVYNEQFF.

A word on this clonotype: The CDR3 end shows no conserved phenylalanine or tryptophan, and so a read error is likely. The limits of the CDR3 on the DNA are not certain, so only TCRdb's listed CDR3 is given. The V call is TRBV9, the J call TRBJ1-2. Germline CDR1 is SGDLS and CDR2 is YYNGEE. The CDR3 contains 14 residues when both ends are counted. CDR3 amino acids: CASSVEAVPTGNTL.

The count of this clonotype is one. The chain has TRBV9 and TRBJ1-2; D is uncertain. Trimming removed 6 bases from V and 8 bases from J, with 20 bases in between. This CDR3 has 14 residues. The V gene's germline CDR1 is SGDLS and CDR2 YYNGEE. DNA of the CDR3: TGTGCCAGCACCTTAGTGGAGGGTCTAGAAGGCTACACCTTC. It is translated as CASTLVEGLEGYTF.

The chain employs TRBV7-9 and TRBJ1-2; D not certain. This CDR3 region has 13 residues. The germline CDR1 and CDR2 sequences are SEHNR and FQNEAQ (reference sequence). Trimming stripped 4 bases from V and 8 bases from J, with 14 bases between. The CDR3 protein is CASSSIGSQGYTF. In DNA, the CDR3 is TGTGCCAGCAGCTCTATTGGGTCGCAGGGCTACACCTTC.

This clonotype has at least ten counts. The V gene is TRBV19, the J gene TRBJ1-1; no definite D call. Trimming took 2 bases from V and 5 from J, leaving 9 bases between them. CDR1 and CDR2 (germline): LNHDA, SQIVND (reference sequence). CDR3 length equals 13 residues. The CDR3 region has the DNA TGTGCCAGTAGTATATCGCGGTGGACTGAAGCTTTCTTT. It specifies CASSISRWTEAFF.

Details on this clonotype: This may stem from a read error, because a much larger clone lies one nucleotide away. The CDR3 region is CASSSRMSPYNEQFF. Written as DNA, the CDR3 is TGTGCCAGCAGCTCGAGAATGAGCCCCTACAATGAGCAGTTCTTC. The V call is TRBV7-9, the J call TRBJ2-1; D not certain. V lost 4 bases and J 2 bases, leaving 12 bases between the germline ends. The CDR3 runs 15 residues. Germline V CDR1 and CDR2: SEHNR, FQNEAQ (reference sequence). The full variable domain, rest sourced from reference TRBV7-9 and TRBJ2-1, is DTGVSQNPRHKITKRGQNVTFRCDPISEHNRLYWYRQTLGQGPEFLTYFQNEAQLEKSRLLSDRFSAERPKGSFSTLEIQRTEQGDSAMYLCASSSRMSPYNEQFFGPGTRLTVL.

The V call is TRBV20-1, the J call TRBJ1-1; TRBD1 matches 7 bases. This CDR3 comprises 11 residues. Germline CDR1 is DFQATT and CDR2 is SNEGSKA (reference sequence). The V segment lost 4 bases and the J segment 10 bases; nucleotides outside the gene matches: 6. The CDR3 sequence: CSATPNRGAFF. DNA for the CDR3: TGCAGTGCTACCCCGAACAGGGGAGCTTTCTTT.

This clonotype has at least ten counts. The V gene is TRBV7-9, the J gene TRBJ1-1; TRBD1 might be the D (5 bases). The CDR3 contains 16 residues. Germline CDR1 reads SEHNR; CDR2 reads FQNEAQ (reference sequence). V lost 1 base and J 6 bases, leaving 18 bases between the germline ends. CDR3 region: CASSLDPGRSVPEAFF. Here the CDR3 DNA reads TGTGCCAGCAGCTTAGATCCGGGGCGGTCTGTCCCTGAAGCTTTCTTT.

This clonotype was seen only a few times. The CDR3 bases are TGTGCCAGTGGGAATGAGGTTACGCAGTATTTT. This sequence encodes CASGNEVTQYF. The chain couples TRBV7-9 to TRBJ2-3; D is unresolved. In germline, CDR1 is SEHNR, CDR2 FQNEAQ (reference sequence). Trimming cost V 9 bases and J 8 bases, with 12 bases left between them. This CDR3 has 11 amino acids.

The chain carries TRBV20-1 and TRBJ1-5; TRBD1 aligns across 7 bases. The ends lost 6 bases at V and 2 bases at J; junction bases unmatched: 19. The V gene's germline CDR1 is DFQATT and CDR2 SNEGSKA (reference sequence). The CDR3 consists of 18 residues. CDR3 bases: TGCAGTGCGACAAATCCCCAGACAGGGTTGCGTCGCAATCAGCCCCAGCATTTT. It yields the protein CSATNPQTGLRRNQPQHF.

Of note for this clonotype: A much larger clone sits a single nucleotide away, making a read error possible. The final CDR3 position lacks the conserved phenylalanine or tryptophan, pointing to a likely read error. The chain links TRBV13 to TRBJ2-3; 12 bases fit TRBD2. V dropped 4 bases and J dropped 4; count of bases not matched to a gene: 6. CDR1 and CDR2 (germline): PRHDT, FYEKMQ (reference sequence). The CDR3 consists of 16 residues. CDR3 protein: CASSSRTSGNADTQYL. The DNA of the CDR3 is TGTGCCAGCAGCTCGCGGACTAGCGGGAACGCAGATACGCAGTATCTT.

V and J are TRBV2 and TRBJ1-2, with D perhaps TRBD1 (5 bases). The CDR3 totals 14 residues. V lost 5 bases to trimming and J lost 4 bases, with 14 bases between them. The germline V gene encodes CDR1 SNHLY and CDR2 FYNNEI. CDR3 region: CASSPTGTSYGYTF. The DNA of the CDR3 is TGTGCCAGCAGTCCTACCGGGACCTCCTATGGCTACACCTTC.

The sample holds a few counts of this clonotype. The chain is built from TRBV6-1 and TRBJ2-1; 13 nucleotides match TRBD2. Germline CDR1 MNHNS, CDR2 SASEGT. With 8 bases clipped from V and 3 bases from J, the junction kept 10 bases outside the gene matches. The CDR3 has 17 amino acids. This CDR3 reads CASQTSGRALGYNEQFF. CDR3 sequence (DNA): TGTGCCAGCCAAACTAGCGGGAGGGCCCTCGGCTACAATGAGCAGTTCTTC.

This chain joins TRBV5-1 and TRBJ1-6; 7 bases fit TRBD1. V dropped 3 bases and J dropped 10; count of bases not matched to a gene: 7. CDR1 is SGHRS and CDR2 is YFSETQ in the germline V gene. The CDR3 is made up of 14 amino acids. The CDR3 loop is CASSSGQVWSPLHF. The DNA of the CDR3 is TGCGCCAGCAGCTCAGGACAGGTATGGTCACCCCTCCACTTT.

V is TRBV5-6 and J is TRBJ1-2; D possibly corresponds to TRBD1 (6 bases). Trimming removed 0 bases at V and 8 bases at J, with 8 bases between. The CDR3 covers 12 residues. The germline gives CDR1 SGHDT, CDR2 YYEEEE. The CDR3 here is CASSLDRDGYTF. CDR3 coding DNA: TGTGCCAGCAGCTTGGACAGGGACGGCTACACCTTC.

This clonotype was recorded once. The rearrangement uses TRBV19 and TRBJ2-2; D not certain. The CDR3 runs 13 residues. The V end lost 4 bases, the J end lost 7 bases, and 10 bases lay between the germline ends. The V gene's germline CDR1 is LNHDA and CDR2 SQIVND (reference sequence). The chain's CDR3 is CASSTQRFGELFF. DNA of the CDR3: TGTGCCAGTAGTACCCAACGATTCGGGGAGCTGTTTTTT.

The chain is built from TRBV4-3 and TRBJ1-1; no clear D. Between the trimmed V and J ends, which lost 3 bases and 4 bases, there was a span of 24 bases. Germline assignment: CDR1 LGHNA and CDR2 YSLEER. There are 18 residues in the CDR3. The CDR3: CASSHDKPRVDWGTEAFF. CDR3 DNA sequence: TGCGCCAGCAGCCATGATAAACCTCGGGTGGACTGGGGCACTGAAGCTTTCTTT.

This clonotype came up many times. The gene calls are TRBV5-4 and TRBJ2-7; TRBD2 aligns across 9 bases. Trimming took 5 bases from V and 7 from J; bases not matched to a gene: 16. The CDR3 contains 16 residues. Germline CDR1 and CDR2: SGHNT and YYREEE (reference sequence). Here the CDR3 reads CASRYGRASGDGEQYF. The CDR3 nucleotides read TGTGCCAGCAGGTACGGACGGGCTAGCGGGGATGGTGAGCAGTACTTC.

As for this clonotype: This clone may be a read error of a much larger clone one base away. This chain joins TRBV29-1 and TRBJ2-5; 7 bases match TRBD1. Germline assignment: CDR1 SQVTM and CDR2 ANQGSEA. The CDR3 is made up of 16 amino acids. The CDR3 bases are TGCAGCGTTCTCTACAGGGGACGGTTGTACCAAGAGGCCCAGTACTTC. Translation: CSVLYRGRLYQEAQYF.

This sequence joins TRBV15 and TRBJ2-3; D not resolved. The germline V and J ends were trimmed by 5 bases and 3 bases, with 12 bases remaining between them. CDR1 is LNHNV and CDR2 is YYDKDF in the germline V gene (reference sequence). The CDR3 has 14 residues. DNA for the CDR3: TGTGCCACCAGCGGCTTCTCCGGGACAGATACGCAGTATTTT. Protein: CATSGFSGTDTQYF.

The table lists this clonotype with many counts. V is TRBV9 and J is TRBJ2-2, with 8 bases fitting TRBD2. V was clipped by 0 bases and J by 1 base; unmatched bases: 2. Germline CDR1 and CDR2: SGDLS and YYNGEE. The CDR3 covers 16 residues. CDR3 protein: CASSVGSGGNTGELFF. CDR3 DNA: TGTGCCAGCAGCGTAGGCAGCGGGGGGAACACCGGGGAGCTGTTTTTT. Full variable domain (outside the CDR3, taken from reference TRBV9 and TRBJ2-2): DSGVTQTPKHLITATGQRVTLRCSPRSGDLSVYWYQQSLDQGLQFLIQYYNGEERAKGNILERFSAQQFPDLHSELNLSSLELGDSALYFCASSVGSGGNTGELFFGEGSRLTVL.

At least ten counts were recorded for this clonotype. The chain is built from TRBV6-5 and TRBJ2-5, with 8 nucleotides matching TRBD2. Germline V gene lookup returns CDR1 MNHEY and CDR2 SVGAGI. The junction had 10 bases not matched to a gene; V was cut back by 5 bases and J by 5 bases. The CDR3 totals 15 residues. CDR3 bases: TGTGCCAGCAGTCCCGGGGGGGGATTATGGGAGACCCAGTACTTC. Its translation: CASSPGGGLWETQYF.

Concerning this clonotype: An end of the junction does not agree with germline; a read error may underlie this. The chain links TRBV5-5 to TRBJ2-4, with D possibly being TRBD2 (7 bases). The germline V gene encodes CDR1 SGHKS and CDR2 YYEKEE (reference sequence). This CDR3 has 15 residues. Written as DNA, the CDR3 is TGCGCCTCGCCCCCGGACAGCGGGGTCAAAAACATTCAGTACTTC. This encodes CASPPDSGVKNIQYF. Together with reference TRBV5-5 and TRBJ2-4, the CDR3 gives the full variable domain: DAGVTQSPTHLIKTRGQQVTLRCSPISGHKSVSWYQQVLGQGPQFIFQYYEKEERGRGNFPDRFSARQFPNYSSELNVNALLLGDSALYLCASPPDSGVKNIQYFGAGTRLSVL.

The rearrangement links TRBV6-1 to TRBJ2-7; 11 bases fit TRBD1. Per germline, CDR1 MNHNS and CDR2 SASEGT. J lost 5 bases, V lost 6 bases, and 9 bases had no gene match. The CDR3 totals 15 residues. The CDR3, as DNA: TGTGCCAGCAGGGCCGGGACAGGGGGAGGGAACGAGCAGTACTTC. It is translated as CASRAGTGGGNEQYF.

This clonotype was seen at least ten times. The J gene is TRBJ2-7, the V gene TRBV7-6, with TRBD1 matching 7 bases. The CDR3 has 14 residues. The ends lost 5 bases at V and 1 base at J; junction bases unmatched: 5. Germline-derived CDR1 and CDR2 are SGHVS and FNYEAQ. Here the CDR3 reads CASSPRQGSYEQYF. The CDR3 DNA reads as TGTGCCAGCAGCCCTAGACAGGGTTCCTACGAGCAGTACTTC.

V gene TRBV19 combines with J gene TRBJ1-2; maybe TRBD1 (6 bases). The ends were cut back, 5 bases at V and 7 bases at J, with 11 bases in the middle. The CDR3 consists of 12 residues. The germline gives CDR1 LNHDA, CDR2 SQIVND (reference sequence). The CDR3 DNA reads TGTGCCAGTAGTCAGGGGCACCTTGGCTACACCTTC. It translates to CASSQGHLGYTF.

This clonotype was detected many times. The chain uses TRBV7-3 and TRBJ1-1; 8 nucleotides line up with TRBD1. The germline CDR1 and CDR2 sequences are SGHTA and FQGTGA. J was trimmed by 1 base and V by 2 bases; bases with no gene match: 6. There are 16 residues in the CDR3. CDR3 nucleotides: TGTGCCAGCAGCTTAGGGGCAGGGGGCCGGAACACTGAAGCTTTCTTT. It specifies CASSLGAGGRNTEAFF.

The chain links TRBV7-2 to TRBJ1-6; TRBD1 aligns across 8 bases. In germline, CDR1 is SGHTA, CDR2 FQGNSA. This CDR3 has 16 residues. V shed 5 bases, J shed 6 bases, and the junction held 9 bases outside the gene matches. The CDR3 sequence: CASSTRRGQGNSPLHF. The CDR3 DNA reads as TGTGCCAGCAGCACTAGACGAGGACAGGGTAATTCACCCCTCCACTTT.

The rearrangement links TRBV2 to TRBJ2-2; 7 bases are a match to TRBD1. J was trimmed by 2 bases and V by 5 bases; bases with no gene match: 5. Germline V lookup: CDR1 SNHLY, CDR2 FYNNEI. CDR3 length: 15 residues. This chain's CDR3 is CASSPGGRNTGELFF. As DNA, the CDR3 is TGTGCCAGCAGTCCAGGGGGTAGAAACACCGGGGAGCTGTTTTTT.

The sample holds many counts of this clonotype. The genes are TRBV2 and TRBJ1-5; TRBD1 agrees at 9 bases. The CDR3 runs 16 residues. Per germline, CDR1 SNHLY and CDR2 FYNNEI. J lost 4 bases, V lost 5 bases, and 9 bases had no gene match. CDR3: CASSPDRGRGNQPQHF. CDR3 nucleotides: TGTGCCAGCAGTCCGGACAGGGGAAGAGGTAATCAGCCCCAGCATTTT.

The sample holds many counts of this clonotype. CDR3 region: CASSPVAGSSYNEQFF. Here the CDR3 DNA reads TGTGCCAGCAGCCCCGTAGCGGGAAGCTCCTACAATGAGCAGTTCTTC. This chain connects TRBV11-2 to TRBJ2-1; 8 nucleotides match TRBD2. The CDR3 has 16 residues. Germline CDR1 is SGHAT and CDR2 is FQNNGV. The V gene end was trimmed by 5 bases and the J gene end by 0 bases; junction bases not matched to a gene: 6.